The 30 T cell receptor beta chains reported below all come from one sample, sequenced in a study of T-cell reconstitution after alpha-beta-depleted transplantation in children. Molecular barcoding with unique molecular identifiers was used for the TCRbeta library. Each CDR3 protein is one row after TCRdb ran MiXCR on the PCR reads. The table shows roughly 6,100 distinct CDR3 sequences, with 15% to 17% occurring only once. This sample comprised PBMCs, mostly from graft donor cells, obtained 180 days after TCRalphabeta/CD19-depleted stem cell transplant. These receptors were taken from a patient aged 2 to 9 who had a stem cell transplant for inherited bone marrow failure, so the T cells may come from the graft donor.

The sample holds many counts of this clonotype. V gene TRBV20-1 combines with J gene TRBJ1-6; no firm D call. V gave up 3 bases and J gave up 5 bases, with 26 bases separating them. The CDR3 covers 19 residues. CDR1 DFQATT and CDR2 SNEGSKA come from the germline V gene (reference sequence). Here the CDR3 DNA reads TGCAGTGCTAGTACCCTGCTGGACTCCCGAGGGCGGGATAATTCACCCCTCCACTTT. It yields the protein CSASTLLDSRGRDNSPLHF.

The table lists this clonotype with a few counts. The chain links TRBV7-2 to TRBJ2-1; the match to TRBD2 covers 10 bases. Losses at the gene ends were 1 base for V and 8 bases for J; bases not matched to a gene: 11. There are 17 residues in the CDR3. Germline loops: CDR1 SGHTA, CDR2 FQGNSA. CDR3 residues: CASSLGPPGTSEDEQFF. The CDR3 region has the DNA TGTGCCAGCAGCTTAGGGCCCCCCGGGACTAGCGAGGATGAGCAGTTCTTC.

This clonotype occurred many times. This chain links TRBV7-9 with TRBJ2-3; D gene uncertain. The germline V gene encodes CDR1 SEHNR and CDR2 FQNEAQ (reference sequence). V lost 4 bases, J lost 3 bases, and 20 bases lay in between. CDR3 length equals 17 residues. CDR3 nucleotide sequence: TGTGCCAGCAGCTCCTGGCGACGCCGTGGGGTGACAGATACGCAGTATTTT. Amino acid sequence: CASSSWRRRGVTDTQYF.

This clonotype was picked up many times. The chain has TRBV20-1 and TRBJ2-1, with 9 bases matching TRBD2. CDR3 length: 15 residues. V trimming: 1 base; J trimming: 5 bases; junction bases outside the gene matches: 6. Germline V gene sequence: CDR1 DFQATT, CDR2 SNEGSKA (reference sequence). The CDR3 region has the DNA TGCAGTGCTAGAGTTTGGGCTAGCGGGGACAATGAGCAGTTCTTC. Its translation is CSARVWASGDNEQFF.

This clonotype was seen many times. The rearrangement joins TRBV5-1 to TRBJ2-1; unclear D gene. The germline V gene encodes CDR1 SGHRS and CDR2 YFSETQ. The V gene lost 0 bases and the J gene lost 8 bases, with 9 bases spanning the gap. CDR3 length: 13 residues. DNA for the CDR3: TGCGCCAGCAGCTTGGCCCAAACCGATGAGCAGTTCTTC. Residues: CASSLAQTDEQFF.

Worth noting for this clonotype: A much larger clonotype is one base distant, so this may be a read error. V and J are TRBV9 and TRBJ2-7, with D perhaps TRBD1 (6 bases). CDR1 is SGDLS, CDR2 YYNGEE, per germline. The length of the CDR3 is 14 residues. The V end was cut by 3 bases, the J end by 4 bases, with 14 bases between. CDR3 protein: CASSAGVVFYEQYF. The CDR3 DNA reads as TGTGCCAGCAGCGCAGGGGTAGTTTTTTACGAGCAGTACTTC. The full variable domain, completed using reference TRBV9 and TRBJ2-7, is DSGVTQTPKHLITATGQRVTLRCSPRSGDLSVYWYQQSLDQGLQFLIQYYNGEERAKGNILERFSAQQFPDLHSELNLSSLELGDSALYFCASSAGVVFYEQYFGPGTRLTVT.

This clonotype was detected many times. The chain carries TRBV7-2 and TRBJ1-1, with 8 bases matching TRBD1. This CDR3 is 15 amino acids long. Trimming took 3 bases from V and 4 from J; bases not matched to a gene: 7. The V gene's germline CDR1 is SGHTA and CDR2 FQGNSA. CDR3 nucleotide sequence: TGTGCCAGCAGCTTCCAGGGGGCGGGGGTCACTGAAGCTTTCTTT. It encodes CASSFQGAGVTEAFF.

This clonotype was counted many times. The chain carries TRBV18 and TRBJ2-1; TRBD2 matches at 8 bases. Germline CDR1 is KGHSH and CDR2 is LQKENI. V shed 3 bases and J 7 bases; nucleotides not matched to a gene: 8. CDR3 size: 15 residues. CDR3 amino acids: CASSPPGGARNEQFF. In DNA form, the CDR3 reads TGTGCCAGCTCACCGCCGGGGGGGGCGAGGAATGAGCAGTTCTTC.

This clonotype has ten or more counts. The chain joins TRBV4-3 to TRBJ2-6; TRBD2 matches 11 bases. V was clipped by 5 bases and J by 2 bases; unmatched bases: 5. Germline CDR1 LGHNA, CDR2 YSLEER. This CDR3 has 17 residues. This chain's CDR3 is CASSTLAGGPGANVLTF. CDR3 nucleotide sequence: TGCGCCAGCAGCACCCTAGCGGGAGGACCTGGGGCCAACGTCCTGACTTTC.

This clonotype was counted many times. V is TRBV5-1 and J is TRBJ2-7, with TRBD2 matching over 7 bases. There are 14 residues in the CDR3. V gave up 3 bases and J gave up 3 bases; unmatched junction bases: 6. Per the germline V gene, CDR1 is SGHRS and CDR2 is YFSETQ. The CDR3 loop is CASSSGGLHYEQYF. The CDR3 DNA is TGCGCCAGCAGCTCGGGGGGACTACACTACGAGCAGTACTTC.

Worth noting for this clonotype: A read error may explain this, as a much larger clone is one base away. This chain joins TRBV20-1 and TRBJ1-1, with no clear D. The CDR3 has 11 residues. CDR1 is DFQATT and CDR2 is SNEGSKA in the germline V gene (reference sequence). The germline V and J ends were trimmed by 7 bases and 6 bases, with 12 bases remaining between them. The CDR3 nucleotides read TGCAGTGTCCCAGCGGATGCTGAAGCTTTCTTT. Its translation: CSVPADAEAFF.

This clonotype showed up many times. This chain joins TRBV7-9 and TRBJ1-5; no clear D. Trimming shortened V by 2 bases and J by 5 bases, and 7 bases separated the two germline ends. CDR3 length: 13 residues. In germline, CDR1 is SEHNR, CDR2 FQNEAQ (reference sequence). In DNA form, the CDR3 reads TGTGCCAGCAGCTTAAAAAGCCATCAGCCCCAGCATTTT. Protein product: CASSLKSHQPQHF.

The V and J genes are TRBV12-5 and TRBJ2-1; D perhaps matches TRBD2 (5 bases). CDR1 is LGHNT and CDR2 is FRNRAP in the germline V gene. V was trimmed by 3 bases and J by 2 bases, leaving 11 bases between them. CDR3 size: 15 residues. The CDR3 protein is CASGFGEAAYNEQFF. Written as DNA, the CDR3 is TGTGCTAGTGGTTTTGGAGAAGCGGCCTACAATGAGCAGTTCTTC.

This clonotype was seen many times. The chain uses TRBV5-1 and TRBJ2-2; 7 bases agree with TRBD1. The CDR3 is made up of 15 amino acids. With V trimmed by 2 bases and J by 7 bases, 8 bases remained unmatched. The germline V gene has CDR1 SGHRS and CDR2 YFSETQ. The CDR3 region is CASSLSRGSGGELFF. For the CDR3, the DNA is TGCGCCAGCAGCTTATCCAGGGGGTCTGGCGGGGAGCTGTTTTTT.

The J gene is TRBJ1-1, the V gene TRBV2; D is uncertain. This CDR3 contains 13 residues. The V end was cut by 8 bases, the J end by 1 base, with 11 bases between. Germline values: CDR1 SNHLY, CDR2 FYNNEI. In DNA form, the CDR3 reads TGTGCCAGCTTCGAACGGGCGAACACTGAAGCTTTCTTT. Its translation is CASFERANTEAFF.

This clonotype was observed many times. The chain employs TRBV7-2 and TRBJ2-2, with 7 bases identical to TRBD2. Germline V gene sequence: CDR1 SGHTA, CDR2 FQGNSA. The CDR3 is 17 residues long. J was trimmed by 4 bases and V by 4 bases; bases with no gene match: 12. CDR3 nucleotides: TGTGCCAGCAGCTCGCCACCGGGACTACGTTTCACCGGGGAGCTGTTTTTT. It yields the protein CASSSPPGLRFTGELFF.

At least ten counts were recorded for this clonotype. The chain employs TRBV27 and TRBJ2-7; D is possibly TRBD1 (5 bases). With 1 base removed from V and 0 bases from J, the gap between germline ends came to 13 bases. Germline CDR1 MNHEY, CDR2 SMNVEV (reference sequence). CDR3 length: 16 amino acids. The chain's CDR3 is CASSLLGPGLSYEQYF. CDR3 nucleotide sequence: TGTGCCAGCAGTTTATTGGGCCCAGGGCTCTCCTACGAGCAGTACTTC.

In this sample, this clonotype turned up a few times. V is TRBV18 and J is TRBJ1-5, with TRBD1 matching 7 bases. Trimming at V came to 6 bases and at J to 0 bases, leaving 8 bases not matched to a gene. The CDR3 totals 16 residues. Germline V gene sequence: CDR1 KGHSH, CDR2 LQKENI. The CDR3 DNA follows: TGTGCCAGCTCGGACGACAGGGCCCATAGCAATCAGCCCCAGCATTTT. This translates into CASSDDRAHSNQPQHF.

This clonotype was seen ten or more times. V usage is TRBV4-3 and J usage is TRBJ2-3, with 8 bases lining up with TRBD2. Germline V gene lookup returns CDR1 LGHNA and CDR2 YSLEER. The CDR3 has 17 amino acids. V was pared by 0 bases and J by 3 bases, with 8 bases of the junction left unmatched. The CDR3 loop reads CASSQDSGGLWTDTQYF. In nucleotides, the CDR3 is TGCGCCAGCAGCCAAGATTCGGGAGGGCTATGGACAGATACGCAGTATTTT.

This clonotype was detected many times. The DNA of the CDR3 is TGCAGTGCTAGAGATCAAGCGAGAGAGACCCAGTACTTC. Residues: CSARDQARETQYF. The chain has TRBV20-1 and TRBJ2-5, with no clear D. Germline V gene sequence: CDR1 DFQATT, CDR2 SNEGSKA (reference sequence). Trimming shortened V by 0 bases and J by 4 bases, and 9 bases separated the two germline ends. The CDR3 contains 13 residues.

V usage is TRBV10-3 and J usage is TRBJ2-7, with D unclear. Germline lookup yields CDR1 ENHRY and CDR2 SYGVKD. The CDR3 length is 15 residues. V was cut by 4 bases and J by 2 bases, with 15 bases left in between. Here the CDR3 reads CAISVGPATPYEQYF. The CDR3 region has the DNA TGTGCCATCAGTGTAGGGCCAGCGACCCCCTACGAGCAGTACTTC.

The J gene is TRBJ2-7, the V gene TRBV7-2; D is perhaps TRBD2 (5 bases). This CDR3 has 15 amino acids. Per germline, CDR1 SGHTA and CDR2 FQGNSA. Trimming pared 3 bases from V and 0 bases from J, leaving 12 bases between. Here the CDR3 DNA reads TGTGCCAGCAGCTTCGCTAGCTCAAGCTCCTACGAGCAGTACTTC. It specifies CASSFASSSSYEQYF. Complete variable domain (other parts from reference TRBV7-2 and TRBJ2-7): GAGVSQSPSNKVTEKGKDVELRCDPISGHTALYWYRQSLGQGLEFLIYFQGNSAPDKSGLPSDRFSAERTGGSVSTLTIQRTQQEDSAVYLCASSFASSSSYEQYFGPGTRLTVT.

This clonotype was detected many times. For the CDR3, the DNA is TGTGCCAGCAGTGAATTAGGGATTTCTGGAAACACCATATATTTT. Encoded protein: CASSELGISGNTIYF. The rearrangement joins TRBV2 to TRBJ1-3, with unresolved D. V dropped 2 bases and J dropped 1 base, with 9 bases sitting between them. The germline V gene has CDR1 SNHLY and CDR2 FYNNEI. The CDR3 extends over 15 amino acids.

This clonotype was seen many times. This rearrangement joins TRBV7-2 to TRBJ2-1; D call uncertain. This CDR3 contains 14 residues. V shed 1 base and J shed 7 bases, with 11 bases lying between them. Germline V gives CDR1 SGHTA, CDR2 FQGNSA. The CDR3 reads CASSLGRETNEQFF. CDR3 DNA sequence: TGTGCCAGCAGCTTAGGTCGTGAAACGAATGAGCAGTTCTTC.

Concerning this clonotype: This sequence may be a read error, since a much larger clone differs from it by one base. The gene calls are TRBV7-6 and TRBJ1-5; D is ambiguous. V lost 0 bases to trimming and J lost 6 bases, with 9 bases between them. The CDR3 totals 14 residues. Germline V gene sequence: CDR1 SGHVS, CDR2 FNYEAQ. The CDR3 sequence is CASSLASPGQPQHF. As DNA, the CDR3 is TGTGCCAGCAGCTTAGCGTCCCCGGGTCAGCCCCAGCATTTT.

This clonotype was recorded many times. This sequence joins TRBV28 and TRBJ1-2; no firm D call. Trimming stripped 4 bases from V and 2 bases from J, with 2 bases between. This CDR3 has 11 residues. Germline V gene data show CDR1 as MDHEN and CDR2 as SYDVKM. DNA for the CDR3: TGTGCCAGCAGTTACAACTATGGCTACACCTTC. It is translated as CASSYNYGYTF.

By share, this clonotype counts as large. The chain links TRBV5-1 to TRBJ2-7; maybe TRBD2 (5 bases). Germline CDR1 is SGHRS and CDR2 is YFSETQ. Trimming pared 10 bases from V and 1 base from J, leaving 9 bases between. CDR3 size: 11 residues. This chain's CDR3 is CALPGSYEQYF. Written as DNA, the CDR3 is TGCGCCCTACCGGGATCCTACGAGCAGTACTTC.

This clonotype was recorded many times. This chain joins TRBV10-3 and TRBJ2-1, with a possible D match to TRBD2 (6 bases). The CDR3 totals 12 residues. With 2 bases removed from V and 7 bases from J, the gap between germline ends came to 6 bases. The V gene's germline CDR1 is ENHRY and CDR2 SYGVKD. The DNA for the CDR3 is TGTGCCATCAGTGAGCGGGAGAATGAGCAGTTCTTC. Translation: CAISERENEQFF.

The chain carries TRBV12-3 or TRBV12-4 and TRBJ2-7, with 10 nucleotides matching TRBD1. V gave up 6 bases and J gave up 0 bases; unmatched junction bases: 14. The CDR3 spans 18 residues. The CDR3 loop is CASSRDRGRDGTSYEQYF. CDR3 sequence (DNA): TGTGCCAGCAGCAGGGACAGGGGTCGGGACGGGACCTCCTACGAGCAGTACTTC.

This clonotype appeared many times. This sequence joins TRBV7-2 and TRBJ2-5; 13 bases fit TRBD2. The germline gives CDR1 SGHTA, CDR2 FQGNSA. The CDR3 covers 18 residues. V shed 5 bases and J 0 bases; nucleotides not matched to a gene: 9. In DNA, the CDR3 is TGTGCCAGCAGCCCACCTCCCGGGACTAGCGGGGACCAAGAGACCCAGTACTTC. It is translated as CASSPPPGTSGDQETQYF.